Given below is one TCR beta chain in context. The record originates from a study of cytomegalovirus exposure and HLA in healthy donors. Per germline, CDR1 LNHDA and CDR2 SQIVND (reference sequence). V trimming: 6 bases; J trimming: 2 bases; junction bases outside the gene matches: 5. This CDR3 comprises 14 residues. Here immunoSEQ multiplex PCR was the method, and the copy in TCRdb shows in-frame clones only, minus some. The sample yields 150,000 to 200,000 clones, 86% seen once. The TCR sequence derives from a man aged 18 to 29 in good health and CMV-seropositive. The sample was PBMCs. V is TRBV19 and J is TRBJ1-2, with 8 bases identical to TRBD1. The CDR3 region is CASRVQGGNYGYTF. The CDR3 region has the DNA TGTGCCAGTAGGGTACAGGGGGGCAACTATGGCTACACCTTC.